This is a list of T cell receptor beta chains from one sample in a study of beta chain features in type 1 diabetes. Repertoires were generated with immunoSEQ multiplex PCR, while TCRdb's copy carries only in-frame clones and drops some. The repertoire includes 250,000 to 300,000 clones, 13% to 15% of them detected once, and less than 0.02% sits in the top ten. Sequencing was done on a sample of naive CD4+ T cells from blood. These receptors came from a man aged 25 to 40 with type 1 diabetes. Both conserved end residues are part of each CDR3. D genes are given only for firm matches. Clone size is given for some rows only: seen once, a few or many times, or a class if the clone is expanded.

CDR3 protein,CDR3 DNA,V gene,clone size,J gene,D gene
CASIRTSGTYEQYF,TGTGCCAGCATAAGGACTAGCGGAACCTACGAGCAGTACTTC,TRBV2,-,TRBJ2-7,TRBD2
CASSQGASGANVLTF,TGTGCCAGCAGCCAGGGGGCCTCTGGGGCCAACGTCCTGACTTTC,TRBV7-9,-,TRBJ2-6,TRBD1
CASSSHRWGDSGANVLTF,TGTGCCAGCAGTTCCCATAGGTGGGGGGACTCTGGGGCCAACGTCCTGACTTTC,TRBV28,few,TRBJ2-6,-
CASSALVASYNEQFF,TGTGCCAGCAGCGCCTTAGTCGCATCCTACAATGAGCAGTTCTTC,TRBV9,few,TRBJ2-1,-
CASSQSTGGSYEQYF,TGCGCCAGCAGCCAATCGACAGGGGGCTCTTACGAGCAGTACTTC,TRBV4-3,-,TRBJ2-7,TRBD1
CASSPVNTGELFF,TGTGCCAGCAGTCCAGTGAACACCGGGGAGCTGTTTTTT,TRBV28,-,TRBJ2-2,-
CASSFDHGTRNEQFF,TGCGCCAGCAGCTTTGATCACGGGACTAGGAATGAGCAGTTCTTC,TRBV5-1,-,TRBJ2-1,TRBD2
CASRFLGENTEAFF,TGTGCCAGCCGCTTTCTCGGGGAGAACACTGAAGCTTTCTTT,TRBV7-2,few,TRBJ1-1,-
CAWSVHAERYEQYF,TGTGCCTGGAGTGTACATGCGGAGAGATACGAGCAGTACTTC,TRBV30,-,TRBJ2-7,-
CASGSQPQHF,TGTGCCAGCGGGAGCCAGCCCCAGCATTTT,TRBV28,-,TRBJ1-5,-
CASSGQGAQGEAFF,TGCGCCAGCAGCGGTCAGGGGGCGCAAGGTGAAGCTTTCTTT,TRBV5-1,-,TRBJ1-1,TRBD1
CASSSGQGYYGYTF,TGCGCCAGCAGCTCTGGACAGGGCTACTATGGCTACACCTTC,TRBV5-1,-,TRBJ1-2,TRBD1
CASSPITGLNEQFF,TGTGCCAGCAGTCCCATTACAGGGCTGAATGAGCAGTTCTTC,TRBV28,-,TRBJ2-1,-
CASSLGLSSSQFF,TGTGCCAGCTCGCTCGGACTAAGCTCTAGTCAGTTCTTC,TRBV28,-,TRBJ2-1,-
CSVPGHAGTEAFF,TGCAGCGTTCCTGGACACGCAGGCACTGAAGCTTTCTTT,TRBV29-1,few,TRBJ1-1,-
CASSLGLASNEQFF,TGTGCCAGCAGCTTAGGACTAGCGAGCAATGAGCAGTTCTTC,TRBV7-3,few,TRBJ2-1,TRBD2
CASILTSGRGETQYF,TGTGCCAGCATCCTGACTAGCGGGAGGGGTGAGACCCAGTACTTC,TRBV6-5,-,TRBJ2-5,TRBD2
CSVSRLVLSETQYF,TGCAGCGTATCTAGACTAGTGCTATCCGAGACCCAGTACTTC,TRBV29-1,few,TRBJ2-5,-
CASSVGVSFYNEQFF,TGTGCCAGCAGCGTAGGGGTTAGCTTCTACAATGAGCAGTTCTTC,TRBV9,-,TRBJ2-1,-
CAWSTGQGANEQFF,TGTGCCTGGAGTACGGGACAGGGGGCCAATGAGCAGTTCTTC,TRBV30,few,TRBJ2-1,TRBD1
CASSVVDRGTGELFF,TGTGCCAGCAGCGTAGTAGACAGGGGCACCGGGGAGCTGTTTTTT,TRBV9,few,TRBJ2-2,TRBD1
CASSETRVNEKLFF,TGTGCCAGCAGTGAAACCAGGGTCAACGAAAAACTGTTTTTT,TRBV2,few,TRBJ1-4,-
CASRGGGTGGSQPQHF,TGTGCCAGCAGAGGAGGGGGGACAGGGGGCAGTCAGCCCCAGCATTTT,TRBV2,-,TRBJ1-5,TRBD1
CASSLRQAYEQYF,TGCGCCAGCAGCTTGCGACAGGCCTACGAGCAGTACTTC,TRBV5-1,-,TRBJ2-7,-
CASSLGLAGAYEQFF,TGTGCCAGCAGCTTAGGGCTAGCGGGAGCATATGAGCAGTTCTTC,TRBV13,few,TRBJ2-1,TRBD2
CASSADRGQETQYF,TGCGCCAGCAGCGCGGACAGGGGCCAAGAGACCCAGTACTTC,TRBV5-1,-,TRBJ2-5,TRBD1
CASSHTRVPLGLAESYEQYF,TGCGCCAGCAGTCATACTCGGGTCCCACTTGGACTAGCGGAAAGCTACGAGCAGTACTTC,TRBV10-2,-,TRBJ2-7,TRBD2
CASSSAGTGWAEAFF,TGTGCCAGCAGTTCCGCAGGGACAGGTTGGGCTGAAGCTTTCTTT,TRBV28,-,TRBJ1-1,TRBD1
CASSASGDPPFTQYF,TGTGCCAGCAGCGCTAGCGGGGACCCCCCGTTTACGCAGTATTTT,TRBV7-3,-,TRBJ2-3,TRBD2
CSASSGGNEQFF,TGCAGCGCTTCGTCAGGGGGTAATGAGCAGTTCTTC,TRBV29-1,many,TRBJ2-1,TRBD1
CASSFVRSETQYF,TGTGCCAGCAGCTTTGTTCGGTCAGAGACCCAGTACTTC,TRBV7-9,-,TRBJ2-5,-
CASRPRGDTEAFF,TGCGCCAGCAGACCTCGGGGGGACACTGAAGCTTTCTTT,TRBV5-1,-,TRBJ1-1,-
CASSSRTGQGYTF,TGTGCCAGCAGCTCCAGGACAGGGCAAGGCTACACCTTC,TRBV7-2,few,TRBJ1-2,TRBD1
CASSEGDTQYF,TGTGCCAGCAGTGAGGGCGATACGCAGTATTTT,TRBV6-6,few,TRBJ2-3,-
CASSTRVSTEAFF,TGTGCCAGTAGTACCAGGGTATCGACTGAAGCTTTCTTT,TRBV19,-,TRBJ1-1,-
CASSQGSNKNTEAFF,TGTGCCAGCAGCCAAGGCTCAAACAAGAACACTGAAGCTTTCTTT,TRBV4-2,-,TRBJ1-1,-
CASSLGGEFF,TGTGCCAGCAGTTTGGGGGGGGAGTTCTTC,TRBV6-6,few,TRBJ2-1,TRBD2